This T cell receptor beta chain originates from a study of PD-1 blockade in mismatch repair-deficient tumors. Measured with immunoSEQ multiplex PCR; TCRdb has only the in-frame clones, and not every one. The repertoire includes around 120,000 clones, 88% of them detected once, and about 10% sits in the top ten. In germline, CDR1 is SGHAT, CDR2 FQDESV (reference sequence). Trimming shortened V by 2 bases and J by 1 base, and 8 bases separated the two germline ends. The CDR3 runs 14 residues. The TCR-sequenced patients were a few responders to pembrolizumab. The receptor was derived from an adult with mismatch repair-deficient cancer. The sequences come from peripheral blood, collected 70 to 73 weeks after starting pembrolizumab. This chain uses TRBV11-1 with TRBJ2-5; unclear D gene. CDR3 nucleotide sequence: TGTGCCAGCAGCTTACGTAGGTTCCAAGAGACCCAGTACTTC. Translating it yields CASSLRRFQETQYF.